This entry lists 31 T cell receptor beta chains sequenced from one sample in a study of control samples from healthy donors and cancer patients (dated by TCRdb to the early 2020s). Receptor amplification or capture employed the immunoSEQ multiplex PCR assay. TCRdb took this table from immuneACCESS and kept in-frame rearrangements with V and J called. Such tables lack part of the clones; where checked against another copy, unresolved V genes explain under half of the gap, and the rest is unexplained. The sample includes about 85,000 clones, with roughly nine tenths observed a single time. The top ten hold about 4% of the sample. Material for sequencing was blood. Receptor source: a woman aged 18-29 years in good health.

The chain uses TRBV5-4 and TRBJ2-6, with D tentatively TRBD1 (6 bases). V lost 2 bases and J lost 1, with 10 bases in between. Germline V gene data show CDR1 as SGHNT and CDR2 as YYREEE (reference sequence). The CDR3 has 16 amino acids. CDR3 residues: CASSFIQGSGANVLTF. The CDR3 region has the DNA TGTGCCAGCAGCTTTATACAGGGATCTGGGGCCAACGTCCTGACTTTC.

V is TRBV5-6 and J is TRBJ2-4, with TRBD1 as a possible D gene (6 bases). Between the trimmed V and J ends, which lost 4 bases and 7 bases, there was a span of 15 bases. The CDR3 length is 14 residues. Germline values: CDR1 SGHDT, CDR2 YYEEEE. The CDR3, as DNA: TGTGCCAGCAGCGGATCAACAGGGAATAACATTCAGTACTTC. It translates to CASSGSTGNNIQYF.

V is TRBV28 and J is TRBJ1-1; maybe TRBD1 (6 bases). Germline CDR1 is MDHEN and CDR2 is SYDVKM. Trimming removed 4 bases from V and 10 bases from J, with 10 bases in between. This CDR3 region has 11 residues. CDR3: CASSSGARAFF. DNA of the CDR3: TGTGCCAGCAGTTCAGGGGCGCGAGCTTTCTTT.

The CDR3 nucleotides read TGTGCCAGCAGTTTATCGGGGGGTTCCGGGGAGCTGTTTTTT. Its translation is CASSLSGGSGELFF. The V and J genes are TRBV28 and TRBJ2-2; 7 bases agree with TRBD2. The CDR3 is made up of 14 amino acids. V lost 1 base and J lost 6; bases outside the gene matches: 2. Looked up from germline, CDR1 is MDHEN and CDR2 is SYDVKM. The complete variable domain, with remaining parts taken from reference TRBV28 and TRBJ2-2, reads DVKVTQSSRYLVKRTGEKVFLECVQDMDHENMFWYRQDPGLGLRLIYFSYDVKMKEKGDIPEGYSVSREKKERFSLILESASTNQTSMYLCASSLSGGSGELFFGEGSRLTVL.

The CDR3 region has the DNA TGTGCCAGAAGCTTGAGTGTATCTAACTATGGCTACACCTTC. The encoded protein is CARSLSVSNYGYTF. V usage is TRBV5-3 and J usage is TRBJ1-2; D call uncertain. TRBV5-3 counts as an open reading frame of uncertain function. The V and J ends lost 1 base and 0 bases respectively, with 7 bases between them. CDR3 length equals 14 residues.

V is TRBV6-1 and J is TRBJ2-7; D possibly corresponds to TRBD2 (6 bases). Between the trimmed V and J ends, which lost 2 bases and 6 bases, there was a span of 20 bases. The CDR3 totals 16 residues. CDR1 is MNHNS and CDR2 is SASEGT in the germline V gene. Here the CDR3 DNA reads TGTGCCAGCAGTGAATGGAGGGATATGAGGGTGAGCGAGCAGTACTTC. Translated: CASSEWRDMRVSEQYF.

CDR3 sequence: CASSPGGGEQYF. DNA for the CDR3: TGTGCCAGCTCACCCGGAGGAGGCGAGCAGTACTTC. The chain joins TRBV18 to TRBJ2-7; D is possibly TRBD2 (5 bases). This CDR3 contains 12 residues. V was clipped by 3 bases and J by 6 bases, with 9 bases between them. Germline-derived CDR1 and CDR2 are KGHSH and LQKENI.

The J gene is TRBJ2-7, the V gene TRBV7-3, with D possibly TRBD2 on 5 matching bases. This CDR3 is 14 amino acids long. Trimming took 5 bases from V and 0 from J, leaving 11 bases between them. Germline V CDR1 and CDR2: SGHTA, FQGTGA. The CDR3 is CASSPSGNSYEQYF. In nucleotides, the CDR3 is TGTGCCAGCAGCCCGTCCGGGAACTCCTACGAGCAGTACTTC. The whole variable domain, remainder taken from reference TRBV7-3 and TRBJ2-7, is GAGVSQTPSNKVTEKGKYVELRCDPISGHTALYWYRQSLGQGPEFLIYFQGTGAADDSGLPNDRFFAVRPEGSVSTLKIQRTERGDSAVYLCASSPSGNSYEQYFGPGTRLTVT.

The chain uses TRBV11-2 and TRBJ1-5, with D perhaps matching TRBD1 (6 bases). CDR1 and CDR2 (germline): SGHAT, FQNNGV. Trimming cost V 2 bases and J 3 bases, with 14 bases left between them. CDR3 size: 16 residues. The CDR3 sequence is CASSLQGPGDNQPQHF. The CDR3 DNA follows: TGTGCCAGCAGCTTACAAGGCCCAGGGGACAATCAGCCCCAGCATTTT.

The chain links TRBV19 to TRBJ2-7, with 7 bases that match TRBD1. Germline V CDR1 and CDR2: LNHDA, SQIVND (reference sequence). There are 15 residues in the CDR3. With V trimmed by 0 bases and J by 3 bases, 5 bases remained unmatched. The DNA for the CDR3 is TGTGCCAGTAGTATAGATCCCCGACAGGGCTACGAGCAGTACTTC. Translating gives CASSIDPRQGYEQYF.

The chain is built from TRBV28 and TRBJ1-5; the D is unclear. Germline values: CDR1 MDHEN, CDR2 SYDVKM. V lost 2 bases and J lost 4, with 6 bases in between. The CDR3 loop spans 13 amino acids. The chain's CDR3 is CASSLPGNQPQHF. The CDR3 nucleotides read TGTGCCAGCAGTTTACCGGGGAATCAGCCCCAGCATTTT.

V and J are TRBV6-6 and TRBJ1-2; D may be TRBD1 (6 bases). CDR1 is MNHNY, CDR2 SVGAGI, per germline (reference sequence). The CDR3 is 13 amino acids. The V gene lost 7 bases and the J gene lost 4 bases, with 13 bases spanning the gap. The CDR3 sequence: CASILDRTYGYTF. The DNA for the CDR3 is TGTGCCAGCATCCTAGACAGGACCTATGGCTACACCTTC.

V gene TRBV7-6 combines with J gene TRBJ2-7; 8 positions match TRBD2. Germline lookup yields CDR1 SGHVS and CDR2 FNYEAQ. Losses at the gene ends were 5 bases for V and 2 bases for J; bases not matched to a gene: 5. This CDR3 has 14 residues. The CDR3 sequence is CASSRTSGAYEQYF. CDR3 sequence (DNA): TGTGCCAGCAGCCGAACTAGCGGAGCCTACGAGCAGTACTTC.

The CDR3 loop is CASRPVGTGRDGYTF. As DNA, the CDR3 is TGTGCCAGCAGGCCGGTGGGGACAGGGCGGGATGGCTACACCTTC. The rearrangement uses TRBV19 and TRBJ1-2, with TRBD1 identical over 9 bases. J gave up 6 bases and V 9 bases, and 14 bases lay outside the gene matches. The CDR3 covers 15 residues. CDR1 is LNHDA and CDR2 is SQIVND in the germline V gene (reference sequence).

The rearrangement joins TRBV7-9 to TRBJ1-2; TRBD1 matches 8 bases. The CDR3 sequence is 15 residues long. In germline, CDR1 is SEHNR, CDR2 FQNEAQ (reference sequence). Losses at the gene ends were 5 bases for V and 6 bases for J; bases not matched to a gene: 11. The CDR3 DNA reads TGTGCCAGCAGCCCAACTGACAGGGGAGGGAATGGCTACACCTTC. Its translation is CASSPTDRGGNGYTF.

This sequence joins TRBV2 and TRBJ2-7; D remains unclear. Germline lookup yields CDR1 SNHLY and CDR2 FYNNEI. V was cut by 6 bases and J by 3 bases, with 6 bases left in between. This CDR3 contains 11 residues. The CDR3 spells CASRTGYEQYF. The CDR3 DNA follows: TGTGCCAGCAGGACGGGCTACGAGCAGTACTTC.

V gene TRBV5-4 combines with J gene TRBJ2-1; D gene uncertain. Trimming took off 6 bases at V and 1 base at J, with 8 bases between the two ends. The germline gives CDR1 SGHNT, CDR2 YYREEE (reference sequence). The length of the CDR3 is 13 residues. CDR3 sequence reads: CASTGLSYNEQFF. CDR3 DNA: TGTGCCAGCACTGGGTTATCCTACAATGAGCAGTTCTTC.

V is TRBV11-2 and J is TRBJ1-1; no definite D call. Germline V gives CDR1 SGHAT, CDR2 FQNNGV. Trimming left V 5 bases short and J 1 base short, with 14 bases between. The CDR3 runs to 15 residues. CDR3: CASSPVVVPNTEAFF. CDR3 nucleotides: TGTGCCAGCAGCCCCGTAGTAGTCCCGAACACTGAAGCTTTCTTT.

This sequence joins TRBV18 and TRBJ2-2; D is possibly TRBD1 (5 bases). The V end was cut by 3 bases, the J end by 1 base, with 9 bases between. From germline, CDR1 is KGHSH and CDR2 LQKENI. The CDR3 has 15 amino acids. CDR3 coding DNA: TGTGCCAGCTCACCGACAACAGGGAACACCGGGGAGCTGTTTTTT. Amino acids: CASSPTTGNTGELFF.

The chain uses TRBV10-3 and TRBJ1-1, with D perhaps matching TRBD1 (5 bases). The CDR3 sequence is 14 residues long. Trimming took off 10 bases at V and 6 bases at J, with 21 bases between the two ends. Germline-derived CDR1 and CDR2 are ENHRY and SYGVKD. For the CDR3, the DNA is TGTGCCAGTGAGGGGAGGGAGGGACTCCCTGAAGCTTTCTTT. It is translated as CASEGREGLPEAFF.

The chain couples TRBV6-6 to TRBJ2-3, with D unresolved. Germline values: CDR1 MNHNY, CDR2 SVGAGI (reference sequence). The CDR3 length is 13 residues. Trimming stripped 8 bases from V and 3 bases from J, with 12 bases between. Written as DNA, the CDR3 is TGTGCCAGCGGCCGGCGTGATACAGATACGCAGTATTTT. It yields the protein CASGRRDTDTQYF.

The genes are TRBV5-6 and TRBJ1-5; D uncertain. V lost 1 base and J lost 1, with 9 bases in between. This CDR3 contains 15 residues. CDR1 SGHDT and CDR2 YYEEEE come from the germline V gene. CDR3 bases: TGTGCCAGCAGCTTGTATGGGTTGAGCAATCAGCCCCAGCATTTT. The encoded protein is CASSLYGLSNQPQHF.

This clone was counted a single time. The chain is built from TRBV5-1 and TRBJ2-2; D unresolved. The CDR3 spans 11 residues. From germline, CDR1 is SGHRS and CDR2 YFSETQ. V lost 5 bases, J lost 3 bases, and 2 bases lay in between. CDR3 residues: CASRDTGELFF. DNA of the CDR3: TGCGCCAGCAGGGACACCGGGGAGCTGTTTTTT. The variable domain in full, with the rest retrieved from reference TRBV5-1 and TRBJ2-2, is KAGVTQTPRYLIKTRGQQVTLSCSPISGHRSVSWYQQTPGQGLQFLFEYFSETQRNKGNFPGRFSGRQFSNSRSEMNVSTLELGDSALYLCASRDTGELFFGEGSRLTVL.

This clone appeared a single time. V and J are TRBV7-9 and TRBJ1-1; D perhaps matches TRBD1 (6 bases). Germline V CDR1 and CDR2: SEHNR, FQNEAQ (reference sequence). Trimming removed 3 bases at V and 5 bases at J, with 16 bases between. The CDR3 covers 15 residues. The CDR3 DNA reads TGTGCCAGCAGCTTTGAGGGGGGTTATTCGACTGAAGCTTTCTTT. Translated: CASSFEGGYSTEAFF.

The CDR3 DNA sequence: TGTGCCAGCAGCCGAGACCATAGCACAGATACGCAGTATTTT. Its translation is CASSRDHSTDTQYF. The chain uses TRBV7-9 and TRBJ2-3; D gene uncertain. CDR3 length equals 14 residues. Trimming pared 5 bases from V and 0 bases from J, leaving 9 bases between. Germline lookup yields CDR1 SEHNR and CDR2 FQNEAQ (reference sequence).

The chain has TRBV6-5 and TRBJ1-5, with D maybe TRBD1 (6 bases). Germline-derived CDR1 and CDR2 are MNHEY and SVGAGI. The CDR3 totals 14 residues. V lost 6 bases, J lost 3 bases, and 12 bases lay in between. The CDR3 reads CASSKQGVNQPQHF. The CDR3 DNA is TGTGCCAGCAGCAAACAGGGAGTCAATCAGCCCCAGCATTTT.

The rearrangement joins TRBV7-2 to TRBJ1-2, with a tentative D call TRBD1 (5 bases). Trimming took 8 bases from V and 2 from J, leaving 18 bases between them. The CDR3 sequence is 15 residues long. The germline V gene encodes CDR1 SGHTA and CDR2 FQGNSA. Here the CDR3 reads CASHPQGGENYGYTF. In DNA, the CDR3 is TGTGCCAGCCATCCCCAAGGAGGGGAAAACTATGGCTACACCTTC.

This chain links TRBV4-1 with TRBJ1-2, with a tentative D call TRBD1 (5 bases). The V gene's germline CDR1 is MGHRA and CDR2 YSYEKL. This CDR3 spans 14 amino acids. Trimming stripped 3 bases from V and 6 bases from J, with 14 bases between. CDR3: CASSQYRDSHGYTF. CDR3 DNA sequence: TGCGCCAGCAGCCAGTACCGGGACTCACATGGCTACACCTTC.

CDR3 DNA sequence: TGTGCCAGTAGTCGGGACAGGGGGATCTACGAGCAGTACTTC. This sequence encodes CASSRDRGIYEQYF. The rearrangement uses TRBV19 and TRBJ2-7; 11 bases are a match to TRBD1. Germline V lookup: CDR1 LNHDA, CDR2 SQIVND (reference sequence). The CDR3 consists of 14 residues. The V and J ends lost 5 bases and 3 bases, in that order; junction bases with no gene match: 3. Filled out from reference TRBV19 and TRBJ2-7, the complete variable domain reads DGGITQSPKYLFRKEGQNVTLSCEQNLNHDAMYWYRQDPGQGLRLIYYSQIVNDFQKGDIAEGYSVSREKKESFPLTVTSAQKNPTAFYLCASSRDRGIYEQYFGPGTRLTVT.

V and J are TRBV7-9 and TRBJ1-1; 9 bases map to TRBD1. Germline loops: CDR1 SEHNR, CDR2 FQNEAQ (reference sequence). J gave up 11 bases and V 3 bases, and 10 bases lay outside the gene matches. The CDR3 contains 14 residues. CDR3 in DNA: TGTGCCAGCAGCTTCCAGCAGGGACAGGGTGGGGCTTTCTTT. Amino acids: CASSFQQGQGGAFF.

The chain is built from TRBV5-1 and TRBJ2-1; D unresolved. V shed 1 base and J shed 5 bases, with 7 bases lying between them. The germline V gene has CDR1 SGHRS and CDR2 YFSETQ. This CDR3 has 13 amino acids. For the CDR3, the DNA is TGCGCCAGCAGCTTGTTAGGGAACAATGAGCAGTTCTTC. Amino acid sequence: CASSLLGNNEQFF.